Below are 10 T cell receptor beta chains sequenced from a single sample in a study of CD8 T cells in Susac syndrome. RNA, at about 0.5 to 1 ug, was reverse transcribed with random hexamers. TCRdb re-analysed the immunoSEQ multiplex PCR reads in MiXCR, keeping a single row per CDR3 protein. The sample shows 240,000 or so distinct CDR3 sequences, about 96% of them seen only once. The sequencing input was CD4+ T cells from PBMCs. These receptors were collected from a human donor with Susac syndrome.

The V call is TRBV7-3, the J call TRBJ1-1; D gene uncertain. Trimming shortened V by 7 bases and J by 1 base, and 13 bases separated the two germline ends. The CDR3 contains 14 residues. Per the germline V gene, CDR1 is SGHTA and CDR2 is FQGTGA. This CDR3 reads CASTPGQPNTEAFF. CDR3 bases: TGTGCCAGCACCCCTGGGCAACCGAACACTGAAGCTTTCTTT.

The V gene is TRBV30, the J gene TRBJ1-3; D is unresolved. Germline CDR1 reads GTSNPN; CDR2 reads SVGIG (reference sequence). Trimming shortened V by 3 bases and J by 1 base, and 7 bases separated the two germline ends. The CDR3 sequence is 13 residues long. The CDR3 sequence: CAWSLNSGNTIYF. The CDR3 nucleotides are TGTGCCTGGAGCTTAAATTCTGGAAACACCATATATTTT.

The chain combines TRBV6-1 with TRBJ1-5; TRBD1 agrees at 9 bases. The germline CDR1 and CDR2 sequences are MNHNS and SASEGT. After removal of 5 bases from V and 1 base from J, the junction contained 12 bases not matched to a gene. The CDR3 has 18 residues. The CDR3 nucleotides read TGTGCCAGCAGTCAAAATATAGGGACAGGGAACAGCAATCAGCCCCAGCATTTT. This sequence encodes CASSQNIGTGNSNQPQHF.

The rearrangement uses TRBV18 and TRBJ2-5, with 8 bases that match TRBD1. The CDR3 is 15 amino acids. The germline V gene has CDR1 KGHSH and CDR2 LQKENI. V lost 4 bases and J lost 5; bases outside the gene matches: 9. This CDR3 is CASSLGTGSTETQYF. The DNA for the CDR3 is TGTGCCAGCTCACTCGGGACAGGTAGCACGGAGACCCAGTACTTC.

The V gene is TRBV28, the J gene TRBJ2-5; the match to TRBD1 covers 7 bases. Germline CDR1 and CDR2: MDHEN and SYDVKM. There are 14 residues in the CDR3. Unmatched junction bases numbered 6, after V lost 4 bases and J lost 4 bases. The CDR3 sequence: CASSSFYRGETQYF. The CDR3 nucleotides are TGTGCCAGCAGTTCTTTTTACAGGGGAGAGACCCAGTACTTC.

This clonotype was picked up one time. The chain carries TRBV24-1 and TRBJ2-5; 7 bases agree with TRBD1. V trimming: 3 bases; J trimming: 5 bases; junction bases outside the gene matches: 5. Germline CDR1 reads KGHDR; CDR2 reads SFDVKD. The CDR3 is 14 amino acids. The DNA of the CDR3 is TGTGCCACCAGTGATAGAGGGACAGTCGAGACCCAGTACTTC. This sequence encodes CATSDRGTVETQYF.

The genes are TRBV7-3 and TRBJ2-7; D is ambiguous. The CDR3 is 14 amino acids. The germline gives CDR1 SGHTA, CDR2 FQGTGA. V shed 5 bases and J shed 5 bases, with 16 bases lying between them. The CDR3 here is CASSPSPGNNEQYF. The CDR3 DNA follows: TGTGCCAGCAGCCCCTCCCCGGGTAACAACGAGCAGTACTTC. The full variable domain, rest sourced from reference TRBV7-3 and TRBJ2-7, is GAGVSQTPSNKVTEKGKYVELRCDPISGHTALYWYRQSLGQGPEFLIYFQGTGAADDSGLPNDRFFAVRPEGSVSTLKIQRTERGDSAVYLCASSPSPGNNEQYFGPGTRLTVT.

This chain joins TRBV10-3 and TRBJ2-5; 9 bases are shared with TRBD2. Germline V gives CDR1 ENHRY, CDR2 SYGVKD. This CDR3 is built from 15 residues. CDR3 in amino acids: CDTSETASGTETQYF. In nucleotides, the CDR3 is TGTGACACCAGTGAGACCGCTAGCGGGACAGAGACCCAGTACTTC.

The chain combines TRBV29-1 with TRBJ1-2, with a tentative D call TRBD1 (6 bases). Germline values: CDR1 SQVTM, CDR2 ANQGSEA. This CDR3 region has 12 residues. Trimming stripped 6 bases from V and 8 bases from J, with 16 bases between. This CDR3 reads CSVQGGTMGYTF. The CDR3 DNA reads TGCAGCGTCCAAGGGGGGACTATGGGCTACACCTTC.

J is TRBJ1-2 and V is TRBV5-6; D unresolved. CDR1 is SGHDT and CDR2 is YYEEEE in the germline V gene. CDR3 length: 13 residues. Trimming took off 4 bases at V and 8 bases at J, with 15 bases between the two ends. CDR3 amino acids: CASSGNYGEGYTF. CDR3 nucleotides: TGTGCCAGCAGCGGAAACTACGGGGAGGGCTACACCTTC.